One and the same sample provided the 7 T cell receptor beta chains below, sequenced in a study of blood T cells in healthy people across ages. Combining a sample-barcoded 5' primer with a J-beta primer mix, a second PCR ran for about 7 to 11 cycles. One entry per CDR3 protein, called by TCRdb with MiXCR from the 5' RACE reads. The repertoire holds under 2,000,000 distinct CDR3 sequences, with about 50% as singletons. The sample taken for sequencing was blood. These receptors all come from a woman aged 40 to 50 in good health.

There are a few counts of this clonotype. The J gene is TRBJ2-1, the V gene TRBV7-8, with TRBD2 matching over 8 bases. CDR1 SGHVS and CDR2 FQNEAQ come from the germline V gene. The V and J ends lost 5 bases and 7 bases, in that order; junction bases with no gene match: 10. The CDR3 extends over 15 amino acids. CDR3 in amino acids: CASSLSGTSENEQFF. The DNA of the CDR3 is TGTGCCAGCAGCCTCTCCGGGACTAGTGAAAATGAGCAGTTCTTC.

The gene calls are TRBV29-1 and TRBJ1-2; D ambiguous. Germline CDR1 is SQVTM and CDR2 is ANQGSEA. CDR3 length equals 12 residues. Deletions cut 8 bases from V and 2 bases from J, with 12 bases between. CDR3 amino acids: CSLLPGNYGYTF. CDR3 nucleotide sequence: TGCAGCCTCCTCCCGGGAAACTATGGCTACACCTTC.

The V and J genes are TRBV11-1 and TRBJ1-4; TRBD1 aligns across 8 bases. Looked up from germline, CDR1 is SGHAT and CDR2 is FQDESV (reference sequence). This CDR3 contains 14 residues. V lost 5 bases to trimming and J lost 10 bases; unmatched junction nucleotides: 9. Here the CDR3 reads CASSQPGQARKLFF. CDR3 coding DNA: TGTGCCAGCAGCCAACCGGGACAGGCGAGAAAACTGTTTTTT. The full variable domain, its missing parts supplied by reference TRBV11-1 and TRBJ1-4, is EAEVAQSPRYKITEKSQAVAFWCDPISGHATLYWYRQILGQGPELLVQFQDESVVDDSQLPKDRFSAERLKGVDSTLKIQPAELGDSAMYLCASSQPGQARKLFFGSGTQLSVL.

The table lists this clonotype with a few counts. This rearrangement joins TRBV20-1 to TRBJ2-3; no clear D. Germline assignment: CDR1 DFQATT and CDR2 SNEGSKA (reference sequence). The V gene lost 0 bases and the J gene lost 2 bases, with 6 bases spanning the gap. The CDR3 has 13 residues. CDR3 DNA sequence: TGCAGTGCTAGAGACAGGCCCACAGATACGCAGTATTTT. Amino acid sequence: CSARDRPTDTQYF.

A word on this clonotype: An end of the junction differs from the germline gene, which may be a read error. This chain uses TRBV7-9 with TRBJ2-7; D gene unclear. The V gene's germline CDR1 is SEHNR and CDR2 FQNEAQ (reference sequence). The CDR3 sequence is 11 residues long. The CDR3: CSSSFKNEQYF. The CDR3 DNA follows: TGTTCCAGCAGCTTTAAGAACGAGCAGTACTTC.

This clonotype came up many times. The chain recombines TRBV20-1 with TRBJ1-2; D gene uncertain. V shed 1 base and J shed 5 bases, with 17 bases lying between them. Germline lookup yields CDR1 DFQATT and CDR2 SNEGSKA (reference sequence). The CDR3 sequence is 15 residues long. The CDR3 sequence: CSARVFPIQLYGYTF. The CDR3 coding sequence is TGCAGTGCTAGAGTCTTCCCCATACAACTGTATGGCTACACCTTC.

The CDR3 bases are TGCAGTGCCACGGACAGGGTTGTGAACACTGAAGCTTTCTTT. It specifies CSATDRVVNTEAFF. The V call is TRBV20-1, the J call TRBJ1-1; 8 nucleotides line up with TRBD1. In germline, CDR1 is DFQATT, CDR2 SNEGSKA (reference sequence). The junction had 6 bases not matched to a gene; V was cut back by 6 bases and J by 0 bases. The CDR3 contains 14 residues.